The 9 T cell receptor beta chains below all came from one sample that was sequenced in a study of T cell repertoires in cytomegalovirus infection. TCRdb fed the reads into MiXCR, producing one record per CDR3 protein. The data contain under 850,000 distinct CDR3 sequences, 30% to 35% of them singletons. These receptors have no known antigen. The sequenced sample was cultured PBMCs, obtained from culture after CMV antigen stimulation. The receptors shown here come from a human donor in good health (CMV status not recorded). Some clones in this sample may be carry-over from other donors' samples.

The J gene is TRBJ2-1, the V gene TRBV2; TRBD1 might be the D (6 bases). This CDR3 comprises 16 residues. From germline, CDR1 is SNHLY and CDR2 FYNNEI. The ends were cut back, 8 bases at V and 8 bases at J, with 25 bases in the middle. CDR3 nucleotide sequence: TGTGCCAGCCGGGCGTTGGGGGCCCTTGAATCCCATGAGCAGTTCTTC. Protein sequence: CASRALGALESHEQFF. Combining the CDR3 with reference TRBV2 and TRBJ2-1 gives the whole variable domain EPEVTQTPSHQVTQMGQEVILRCVPISNHLYFYWYRQILGQKVEFLVSFYNNEISEKSEIFDDQFSVERPDGSNFTLKIRSTKLEDSAMYFCASRALGALESHEQFFGPGTRLTVL.

The chain recombines TRBV7-9 with TRBJ2-7, with D hard to call. CDR3 length equals 15 residues. Germline assignment: CDR1 SEHNR and CDR2 FQNEAQ (reference sequence). V was trimmed by 0 bases and J by 1 base, leaving 10 bases between them. The CDR3 nucleotides are TGTGCCAGCAGCTTAGCAGGGCCGAGATCCTACGAGCAGTACTTC. Encoded protein: CASSLAGPRSYEQYF.

The CDR3 loop reads CASSYFEGSTYNEQFF. In DNA, the CDR3 is TGTGCCAGCAGTTACTTTGAGGGGTCAACCTACAATGAGCAGTTCTTC. The rearrangement joins TRBV6-8 to TRBJ2-1, with D perhaps matching TRBD1 or TRBD2 (5 bases each). The CDR3 is 16 residues long. Germline V lookup: CDR1 MNHGY, CDR2 SAAAGT. V lost 1 base, J lost 2 bases, and 12 bases lay in between.

This clonotype was seen a handful of times. The J gene is TRBJ1-1, the V gene TRBV7-2; D might be TRBD1 (6 bases). The V end was cut by 6 bases, the J end by 3 bases, with 11 bases between. The CDR3 consists of 13 residues. Germline CDR1 and CDR2: SGHTA and FQGNSA. The CDR3 region is CASSRGEDTEAFF. The CDR3 nucleotides are TGTGCCAGCAGTAGGGGGGAGGACACTGAAGCTTTCTTT.

This sequence joins TRBV2 and TRBJ2-3; TRBD2 aligns across 7 bases. Germline V gene sequence: CDR1 SNHLY, CDR2 FYNNEI. The CDR3 is 17 amino acids. Germline trimming cut 6 bases from V and 2 bases from J; bases unmatched to any gene: 14. CDR3 bases: TGTGCCAGCAGGACACCTTCGGGAGGTATTTCCACAGATACGCAGTATTTT. Its protein product is CASRTPSGGISTDTQYF.

The chain joins TRBV28 to TRBJ2-3; D may be TRBD2 (6 bases). V was shortened by 5 bases and J by 6 bases, with 12 bases between the two germline ends. The CDR3 is 13 amino acids. Germline CDR1 is MDHEN and CDR2 is SYDVKM. The CDR3 nucleotides read TGTGCCAGCAGTGGAACTAGCATTGATACGCAGTATTTT. Its translation: CASSGTSIDTQYF.

This clonotype was counted only a few times. J is TRBJ1-4 and V is TRBV6-5; TRBD1 is a possible D gene (5 bases). Trimming shortened V by 8 bases and J by 9 bases, and 13 bases separated the two germline ends. The CDR3 is 12 residues long. Germline loops: CDR1 MNHEY, CDR2 SVGAGI. For the CDR3, the DNA is TGTGCCAGCCGGGACGGTAGTCAAAAACTGTTTTTT. It yields the protein CASRDGSQKLFF.

The sample holds a few counts of this clonotype. The chain combines TRBV19 with TRBJ2-1; the match to TRBD2 covers 7 bases. J was trimmed by 2 bases and V by 4 bases; bases with no gene match: 8. Germline V lookup: CDR1 LNHDA, CDR2 SQIVND (reference sequence). The length of the CDR3 is 16 residues. The CDR3: CASSTRHGGTYNEQFF. Written as DNA, the CDR3 is TGTGCCAGTAGTACCCGACACGGGGGGACCTACAATGAGCAGTTCTTC.

This clonotype was observed a handful of times. The chain links TRBV28 to TRBJ2-5; maybe TRBD2 (5 bases). V was cut by 5 bases and J by 7 bases, with 11 bases left in between. The CDR3 sequence is 12 residues long. Per the germline V gene, CDR1 is MDHEN and CDR2 is SYDVKM. Here the CDR3 reads CASSHDRGTQYF. CDR3 DNA sequence: TGTGCCAGCAGTCACGACCGGGGGACCCAGTACTTC.